Listed below are T cell receptor beta chains from one sample, sequenced in a study of cytomegalovirus exposure and HLA in healthy donors. The protocol was immunoSEQ multiplex PCR, while the TCRdb copy is restricted to in-frame clones and leaves out a portion. The sample lists over 130,000 clones; about 80% were seen once. The source material was PBMCs. The receptors come from a man aged 25-40 years in good health and CMV-seropositive. Both conserved end residues are part of each CDR3. Each record gives: V gene, J gene, D gene, CDR3 protein. D genes are given only for firm matches.

>TRBV28|TRBJ2-2|TRBD2
CASTDPGLTNTGELFF
>TRBV9|TRBJ2-2|-
CASSVANRGGGELFF
>TRBV7-2|TRBJ2-7|-
CASSPATSPVYEQYF
>TRBV5-6|TRBJ1-5|TRBD1
CASSVTGEGYNQPQHF
>TRBV5-4|TRBJ2-3|TRBD1
CASGKQGRTDTQYF
>TRBV2|TRBJ2-7|-
CASSERTDYEQYF
>TRBV11-3|TRBJ2-7|TRBD2
CASSNGLAEGEQYF
>TRBV6-5|TRBJ1-2|-
CASRLDSNYGYTF
>TRBV27|TRBJ1-5|-
CASSSDSYSNQPQHF
>TRBV6-5|TRBJ2-7|TRBD1
CASSYGQGDSEQYF
>TRBV10-1|TRBJ2-4|-
CASSERPGVENIQYF
>TRBV7-3|TRBJ2-2|-
CASSPTGLGTGELFF
>TRBV4-1|TRBJ2-2|-
CASSSGDPNTGELFF
>TRBV7-9|TRBJ2-7|TRBD1
CASSWGQGFGEQYF
>TRBV5-4|TRBJ2-3|TRBD2
CASSSGTSGSRGKTQYF
>TRBV15|TRBJ1-2|-
CATSTRTAGYGYTF
>TRBV10-3|TRBJ2-7|-
CAISDGGAGYEQYF
>TRBV7-2|TRBJ2-3|TRBD2
CASASGADTQYF
>TRBV4-1|TRBJ2-5|TRBD1
CASSLDRVQETQYF
>TRBV28|TRBJ2-7|TRBD1
CASSLSSTGGHYEQYF
>TRBV28|TRBJ2-7|TRBD2
CASSLRGYEQYF
>TRBV27|TRBJ2-2|TRBD1
CASSRDRGNTGELFF
>TRBV15|TRBJ2-5|TRBD2
CATSRDLGGGWETQYF
>TRBV18|TRBJ1-4|TRBD1
CASSSAGQGYEKLFF
>TRBV2|TRBJ2-7|TRBD1
CASSDRRTGRDEQYF
>TRBV6-5|TRBJ2-6|-
CASSPRRGGANVLTF
>TRBV28|TRBJ2-1|-
CASSWKSPLGDEQFF
>TRBV2|TRBJ2-7|-
CASSLRSYEQYF
>TRBV7-9|TRBJ1-5|-
CASSLDSNNQPQHF
>TRBV9|TRBJ2-1|TRBD1
CASSVARQGGDEQFF
>TRBV7-3|TRBJ2-5|TRBD2
CASSLSSGAETQYF
>TRBV27|TRBJ1-2|-
CASSLAGNYGYTF
>TRBV2|TRBJ1-3|TRBD1
CASRETGGSGNTIYF
>TRBV27|TRBJ2-5|TRBD1
CASSLRTGGQETQYF
>TRBV6-1|TRBJ1-5|TRBD1
CASSIQDRGNQPQHF
>TRBV7-8|TRBJ1-4|-
CASSSHRSFNEKLFF
>TRBV5-1|TRBJ2-5|TRBD2
CASSLASGRQETQYF
>TRBV2|TRBJ2-3|TRBD2
CASRLAGGRNTQYF
>TRBV19|TRBJ2-3|TRBD1
CASSTRDRLTDTQYF
>TRBV29-1|TRBJ2-7|TRBD2
CSAEREEDYEQYF
>TRBV2|TRBJ2-2|-
CARSGVSYTGELFF
>TRBV10-3|TRBJ1-5|-
CAISGQGGNQPQHF